Listed below are T cell receptor beta chains from one sample, sequenced in a study of OX40 agonist ivuxolimab in advanced cancers. Repertoires were generated with immunoSEQ multiplex PCR, while TCRdb's copy carries only in-frame clones and drops some. The profile shows about 73,000 clones, approximately 90% of them singletons. The sequences come from CD4+ or CD8+ T cells sorted from blood, collected in a trial of the OX40 agonist ivuxolimab. These receptors came from an adult with an advanced solid tumor such as melanoma, head and neck, liver or kidney cancer. The CDR3 runs from the conserved cysteine through the conserved F or W. The D gene is left open where the match is weak. Expanded clones are given a class, and other clones once, few, many or no size at all.

J gene,V gene,D gene,clone size,CDR3 DNA,CDR3 protein
TRBJ2-1,TRBV5-1,TRBD2,.,TGCGCCAGCAGCCCGACCCCGCGACTAGCGGGAGGGCCCCTCGACAATGAGCAGTTCTTC,CASSPTPRLAGGPLDNEQFF
TRBJ2-7,TRBV5-1,.,.,TGCGCCAGCAGCCTGCAGGGGGGAGGGCCTGGAAACGAGCAGTACTTC,CASSLQGGGPGNEQYF
TRBJ2-3,TRBV7-9,.,.,TGTGCCAGCAGCTTCCAGGGTACGCAGTATTTT,CASSFQGTQYF
TRBJ2-7,TRBV5-6,TRBD1,.,TGTGCCAGCAGCCCGGGGGACAGGTTCTACGAGCAGTACTTC,CASSPGDRFYEQYF
TRBJ1-1,TRBV11-2,.,.,TGTGCCAGCACCCTACAGGGAATCGGCACTGAAGCTTTCTTT,CASTLQGIGTEAFF
TRBJ2-7,TRBV11-3,.,.,TGTGCCAGCAGCCCGGGTGTGGATTCCTACGAGCAGTACTTC,CASSPGVDSYEQYF
TRBJ1-1,TRBV9,.,.,TGTGCCAGCAGCGTAGATCACCGGACAGAAGCTTTCTTT,CASSVDHRTEAFF
TRBJ2-3,TRBV9,.,.,TGTGCCAGCAGCGTCAGCACAGATACGCAGTATTTT,CASSVSTDTQYF
TRBJ2-7,TRBV7-3,.,.,TGTGCCAGCAGCTTTTCTCACGGGGCGAGCTACGAGCAGTACTTC,CASSFSHGASYEQYF
TRBJ2-2,TRBV15,TRBD2,.,TGTGCCACCAGCCGTGCACGACTAGCGGGAGTTGCCGGGGAGCTGTTTTTT,CATSRARLAGVAGELFF
TRBJ1-4,TRBV5-1,TRBD1,.,TGCGCCAGCAGCTTGGAGGGACAGGGAGGGTCTAGTGGAAAACTGTTTTTT,CASSLEGQGGSSGKLFF
TRBJ2-3,TRBV5-1,.,.,TGCGCCAGCAGCTGGCCGGAGGGGAAGCTCACAGATACGCAGTATTTT,CASSWPEGKLTDTQYF
TRBJ2-2,TRBV9,.,.,TGTGCCAGCAGCGTATCGCTAGGTGGCACCGGGGAGCTGTTTTTT,CASSVSLGGTGELFF
TRBJ2-7,TRBV5-6,.,.,TGTGCCAGCAGCTCCCCGGGCAGGGGAAACTACGAGCAGTACTTC,CASSSPGRGNYEQYF
TRBJ1-2,TRBV7-2,.,.,TGTGCCAGCAGCTTAGAACGGGGAGGGGGGAATGGCTACACCTTC,CASSLERGGGNGYTF
TRBJ2-7,TRBV7-2,TRBD2,.,TGTGCCAGCAGCCTCCGGGGGGGTGCGGGAGCGATGGACTACGAGCAGTACTTC,CASSLRGGAGAMDYEQYF
TRBJ1-2,TRBV9,.,.,TGTGCCAGCAGCGGACTAGGGGGGCGGGGCTACACCTTC,CASSGLGGRGYTF
TRBJ2-5,TRBV15,.,.,TGTGCCACCAGCCGCGGAGGGGGAGAGACCCAGTACTTC,CATSRGGGETQYF
TRBJ2-7,TRBV5-1,.,.,TGCGCCAGCAGCATTTCGGGTTCCTACGAGCAGTACTTC,CASSISGSYEQYF
TRBJ2-2,TRBV5-6,TRBD2,.,TGTGCCAGCAGCACGGGACTACGCACCGGGGAGCTGTTTTTT,CASSTGLRTGELFF
TRBJ2-1,TRBV10-3,TRBD2,.,TGTGCCATCAGTGAGTCGAGCGGGGGCTTCTACAATGAGCAGTTCTTC,CAISESSGGFYNEQFF
TRBJ2-5,TRBV19,TRBD1,.,TGTGCCAGTAGTACTAACAGGGGGCGGGGGACCCAGTACTTC,CASSTNRGRGTQYF
TRBJ2-5,TRBV4-3,TRBD2,.,TGCGCCAGCAGCCAAGGTCAGGGAGGGAGAGAGACCCAGTACTTC,CASSQGQGGRETQYF
TRBJ2-7,TRBV19,TRBD2,.,TGTGCCAGTAGGGCTAGCGGACGTCTGGGGGAGCAGTACTTC,CASRASGRLGEQYF
TRBJ2-1,TRBV6-1,TRBD2,.,TGTGCCAGCAGTGAAGGACTGGGCGGGGGTATCAATGAGCAGTTCTTC,CASSEGLGGGINEQFF
TRBJ1-3,TRBV30,.,.,TGTGCCTGGAGCGCGGACACACCCGGAAACACCATATATTTT,CAWSADTPGNTIYF
TRBJ2-7,TRBV6-9,.,.,TGTGCCAGCAGTTACGAAGCCTTCCGCTACGAGCAGTACTTC,CASSYEAFRYEQYF
TRBJ2-5,TRBV29-1,TRBD2,once,TGCAGCCTCCAAGGGGGTTATGGACTAGCGGAGACTATAGAGACCCAGTACTTC,CSLQGGYGLAETIETQYF
TRBJ2-2,TRBV30,.,.,TGTGCCTGGGGCCGAATGAGAACCGGGGAGCTGTTTTTT,CAWGRMRTGELFF
TRBJ2-5,TRBV18,.,.,TGTGCCAGCTCACAGGGTGGAGAGACCCAGTACTTC,CASSQGGETQYF
TRBJ2-5,TRBV28,.,.,TGTGCCAGCAGTTCAGATCGGGACGCACGGTATACGACCCAGTACTTC,CASSSDRDARYTTQYF
TRBJ1-2,TRBV7-9,.,.,TGTGCCAGCAGCTTCGGGGGTGGCTATGGCTACACCTTC,CASSFGGGYGYTF
TRBJ2-3,TRBV7-8,.,.,TGTGCCAGCAGCTTAAGGTTAGCTTGGACAGATACGCAGTATTTT,CASSLRLAWTDTQYF
TRBJ1-3,TRBV9,.,.,TGTGCCAGCAGCGTCTCCGGGACGGCGGACTCTGGAAACACCATATATTTT,CASSVSGTADSGNTIYF
TRBJ1-1,TRBV6-5,.,.,TGTGCCAGCAGCCTACAGGGCGCGAACACTGAAGCTTTCTTT,CASSLQGANTEAFF
TRBJ1-1,TRBV7-7,TRBD1,.,TGTGCTAGCAGCCCACTGGCGACAGGGGATAGTGAAGCTTTCTTT,CASSPLATGDSEAFF
TRBJ2-7,TRBV5-1,TRBD2,.,TGCGCCAGCAGCTTGGGCTCTAGCGGGCTCGGCGAGCAGTACTTC,CASSLGSSGLGEQYF
TRBJ2-7,TRBV19,.,few,TGTGCCAGTAGTCGGACGGTCTCCTACGAGCAGTACTTC,CASSRTVSYEQYF
TRBJ1-1,TRBV28,.,.,TGTGCCAGCAGTCGGGACATCGGGAAGGCTTTCTTT,CASSRDIGKAFF
TRBJ1-2,TRBV5-1,TRBD1,.,TGCGCCAGCAGCTGGGGGGACAGGGGTAACTATGGCTACACCTTC,CASSWGDRGNYGYTF
TRBJ2-5,TRBV7-9,TRBD1,few,TGTGCCAGCAGCTCCAGACAGGGGGCAGGGACCCAGTACTTC,CASSSRQGAGTQYF
TRBJ2-1,TRBV15,.,.,TGTGCCACCAGCCCAAACCAGGGAAACCCGCGTGAGCAGTTCTTC,CATSPNQGNPREQFF
TRBJ2-3,TRBV2,TRBD2,.,TGTGCCAGCAGGCCACTAGCGGGAGGGGCAGATACGCAGTATTTT,CASRPLAGGADTQYF
TRBJ2-1,TRBV9,TRBD2,.,TGTGCCAGCAGCGCACTAGCGGAATTTTACAATGAGCAGTTCTTC,CASSALAEFYNEQFF
TRBJ2-7,TRBV27,.,.,TGTGCCAGCATTGGGACTCTCTCCTACGAGCAGTACTTC,CASIGTLSYEQYF
TRBJ2-5,TRBV28,.,.,TGTGCCAGCAGTTTATGGGGCAGGGGGAGGCAAGAGACCCAGTACTTC,CASSLWGRGRQETQYF
TRBJ2-3,TRBV29-1,.,.,TGCAGCGTTGAAACTAGAGTTTCTTCAGATACGCAGTATTTT,CSVETRVSSDTQYF
TRBJ2-3,TRBV9,.,.,TGTGCCAGCAGCGTAGACGAGAACACGCAGTATTTT,CASSVDENTQYF
TRBJ1-5,TRBV15,.,.,TGTGCCACCAGCAGGGGAGGGAGAAGCAATCAGCCCCAGCATTTT,CATSRGGRSNQPQHF
TRBJ1-5,TRBV4-3,.,.,TGCGCCAGCAGCCAAGAACCCCGTAATCAGCCCCAGCATTTT,CASSQEPRNQPQHF
TRBJ2-7,TRBV5-6,.,.,TGTGCCAGCAGCCTTCAAGCAGGGGCGGGCGAGCAGTACTTC,CASSLQAGAGEQYF
TRBJ1-5,TRBV5-6,.,.,TGTGCCAGCAGCTTGGCGCGGCTTAGCAATCAGCCCCAGCATTTT,CASSLARLSNQPQHF
TRBJ1-2,TRBV29-1,.,.,TGCAGCGCAAGAGGGCAGGCTGGCTACACCTTC,CSARGQAGYTF
TRBJ2-7,TRBV4-3,.,.,TGCGCCAGCAGCCAAGACCTGGGACCCCTCGACCCCCACGAGCAGTACTTC,CASSQDLGPLDPHEQYF
TRBJ2-5,TRBV7-8,.,once,TGTGCCAGCAGCTTTACCAGGCAAGAGACCCAGTACTTC,CASSFTRQETQYF
TRBJ1-1,TRBV6-1,TRBD1,.,TGTGCCAGCAGTGCCGGGACAGGGGGCACTGAAGCTTTCTTT,CASSAGTGGTEAFF
TRBJ1-4,TRBV4-1,TRBD1,.,TGCGCCAGCAGCCTTCTACTAACGGGACAGTGGAGTGAAAAACTGTTTTTT,CASSLLLTGQWSEKLFF
TRBJ2-3,TRBV19,.,.,TGTGCCAGTAGTATGACTACGAGGGCAGATACGCAGTATTTT,CASSMTTRADTQYF
TRBJ2-2,TRBV7-7,TRBD2,.,TGTGCTAGCAGTCTAGCGGGCACCGGGGAGCTGTTTTTT,CASSLAGTGELFF
TRBJ2-2,TRBV19,TRBD1,.,TGTGCCAGTAGTAAACAGGGGGTTGCCGGGGAGCTGTTTTTT,CASSKQGVAGELFF